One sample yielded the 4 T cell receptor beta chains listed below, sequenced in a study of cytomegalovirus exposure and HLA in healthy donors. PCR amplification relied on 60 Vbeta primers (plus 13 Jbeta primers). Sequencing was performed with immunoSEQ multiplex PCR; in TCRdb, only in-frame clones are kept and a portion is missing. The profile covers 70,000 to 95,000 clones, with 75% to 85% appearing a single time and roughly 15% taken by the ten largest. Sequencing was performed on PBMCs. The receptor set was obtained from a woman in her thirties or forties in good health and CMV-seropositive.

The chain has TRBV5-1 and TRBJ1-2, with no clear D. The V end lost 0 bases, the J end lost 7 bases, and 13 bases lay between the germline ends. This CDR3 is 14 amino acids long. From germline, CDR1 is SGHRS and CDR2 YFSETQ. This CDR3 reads CASSLAVGAGGYTF. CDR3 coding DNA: TGCGCCAGCAGCTTGGCAGTGGGCGCAGGTGGCTACACCTTC.

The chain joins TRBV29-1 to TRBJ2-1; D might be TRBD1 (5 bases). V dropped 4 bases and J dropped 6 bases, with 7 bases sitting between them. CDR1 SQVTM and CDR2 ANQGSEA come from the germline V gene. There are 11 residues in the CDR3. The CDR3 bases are TGCAGCGTTGGAAGGGGCAATGAGCAGTTCTTC. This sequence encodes CSVGRGNEQFF.

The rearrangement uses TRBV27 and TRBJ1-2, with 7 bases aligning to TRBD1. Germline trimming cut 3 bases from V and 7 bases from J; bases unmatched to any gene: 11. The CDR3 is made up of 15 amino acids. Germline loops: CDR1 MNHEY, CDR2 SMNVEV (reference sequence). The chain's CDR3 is CASSLRDRAFSGYTF. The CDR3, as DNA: TGTGCCAGCAGTTTGCGTGACAGGGCTTTTTCTGGCTACACCTTC.

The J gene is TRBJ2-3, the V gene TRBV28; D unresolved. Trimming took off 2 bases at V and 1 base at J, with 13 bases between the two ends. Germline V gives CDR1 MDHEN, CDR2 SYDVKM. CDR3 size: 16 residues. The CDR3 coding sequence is TGTGCCAGCAGTTTAACGGGTCTATCGGGCACAGATACGCAGTATTTT. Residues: CASSLTGLSGTDTQYF. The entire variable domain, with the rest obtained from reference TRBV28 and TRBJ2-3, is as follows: DVKVTQSSRYLVKRTGEKVFLECVQDMDHENMFWYRQDPGLGLRLIYFSYDVKMKEKGDIPEGYSVSREKKERFSLILESASTNQTSMYLCASSLTGLSGTDTQYFGPGTRLTVL.